A single sample is the source of the 10 T cell receptor beta chains below, sequenced in a study of shared clonotypes between healthy human individuals. Clones were sequenced by immunoSEQ multiplex PCR, and TCRdb holds only the in-frame ones, with some missing. The sample has roughly 1,500,000 clones; about 98.5% are singletons. Sequenced sample: naive CD4+ T cells sorted from blood. Subset defined: CD45RA+ positively selected. These receptors came from a man aged 25 to 40 in good health.

This clone is a singleton in its sample. The chain combines TRBV4-1 with TRBJ2-1; the D gene is possibly TRBD2 (9 bases). The germline gives CDR1 MGHRA, CDR2 YSYEKL. The CDR3 has 15 amino acids. V was cut by 1 base and J by 10 bases, with 17 bases left in between. The CDR3 DNA sequence: TGCGCCAGCAGCCAAGGACTAGCGGACAGGGCCGAGCAGTTCTTC. Translated: CASSQGLADRAEQFF.

The chain combines TRBV7-8 with TRBJ2-3; D possibly corresponds to TRBD1 (6 bases). The germline V gene has CDR1 SGHVS and CDR2 FQNEAQ. V shed 2 bases and J shed 6 bases, with 15 bases lying between them. The length of the CDR3 is 15 residues. The CDR3 region has the DNA TGTGCCAGCAGCTTACGGGGACAAATTGGGGATACGCAGTATTTT. Protein sequence: CASSLRGQIGDTQYF.

The rearrangement uses TRBV25-1 and TRBJ2-5; D is unclear. Per germline, CDR1 MGHDK and CDR2 SYGVNS. This CDR3 has 14 residues. V shed 1 base and J shed 5 bases, with 11 bases lying between them. The chain's CDR3 is CASSESTPTETQYF. The CDR3 DNA sequence: TGTGCCAGCAGTGAATCGACCCCCACCGAGACCCAGTACTTC.

With regard to this clone: The sample carries other DNA sequences with the same CDR3. CDR3 loop: CASSSGFSYEQYF. In DNA, the CDR3 is TGTGCCAGCAGTTCGGGATTCTCCTACGAGCAGTACTTC. This chain uses TRBV6-5 with TRBJ2-7; a weak D match, TRBD2 (5 bases). The V gene's germline CDR1 is MNHEY and CDR2 SVGAGI. The CDR3 extends over 13 amino acids. V was cut by 4 bases and J by 0 bases, with 7 bases left in between.

The chain uses TRBV18 and TRBJ1-3; possible D gene TRBD1, 5 bases. The CDR3 is 16 residues long. Germline CDR1 KGHSH, CDR2 LQKENI. With 0 bases removed from V and 0 bases from J, the gap between germline ends came to 9 bases. CDR3: CASSPPGTVSGNTIYF. In nucleotides, the CDR3 is TGTGCCAGCTCACCACCAGGGACCGTCTCTGGAAACACCATATATTTT.

To note about this clone: The same CDR3 arises from other DNA sequences in this sample as well. The V gene is TRBV5-1, the J gene TRBJ2-5, with D hard to call. Germline-derived CDR1 and CDR2 are SGHRS and YFSETQ. This CDR3 comprises 12 residues. Trimming pared 4 bases from V and 3 bases from J, leaving 7 bases between. CDR3 amino acids: CASSLTEETQYF. In DNA form, the CDR3 reads TGCGCCAGCAGCCTAACCGAAGAGACCCAGTACTTC.

This clone appeared a single time. Here the CDR3 DNA reads TGTGCTAGTGGTTTGCATGTTGATCGCCGGAGGACTGAAGCTTTCTTT. Protein sequence: CASGLHVDRRRTEAFF. V usage is TRBV12-5 and J usage is TRBJ1-1; no reliable D call. The germline gives CDR1 LGHNT, CDR2 FRNRAP. Between the trimmed V and J ends, which lost 2 bases and 5 bases, there was a span of 18 bases. The CDR3 loop spans 16 amino acids. Using reference TRBV12-5 and TRBJ1-1 for the parts outside the CDR3, the full variable domain is DARVTQTPRHKVTEMGQEVTMRCQPILGHNTVFWYRQTMMQGLELLAYFRNRAPLDDSGMPKDRFSAEMPDATLATLKIQPSEPRDSAVYFCASGLHVDRRRTEAFFGQGTRLTVV.

This clone was observed once. The J gene is TRBJ1-2, the V gene TRBV6-1, with D unresolved. Germline CDR1 is MNHNS and CDR2 is SASEGT. The CDR3 has 11 amino acids. V lost 5 bases, J lost 9 bases, and 10 bases lay in between. CDR3 nucleotides: TGTGCCAGCAGTTCAGGCCAGAGCTACACCTTC. Encoded protein: CASSSGQSYTF.

The chain joins TRBV5-1 to TRBJ2-3, with TRBD2 identical over 11 bases. The CDR3 has 16 residues. After removal of 4 bases from V and 4 bases from J, the junction contained 8 bases not matched to a gene. Germline lookup yields CDR1 SGHRS and CDR2 YFSETQ. The CDR3 sequence is CASSGSLAGVADTQYF. The CDR3 DNA reads TGCGCCAGCAGCGGTTCACTAGCGGGAGTCGCAGATACGCAGTATTTT.

The chain couples TRBV9 to TRBJ1-2, with TRBD1 matching over 9 bases. The germline V gene has CDR1 SGDLS and CDR2 YYNGEE. The CDR3 extends over 14 amino acids. V lost 3 bases, J lost 8 bases, and 8 bases stayed unmatched. The CDR3: CASSASGTGGGYTF. CDR3 in DNA: TGTGCCAGCAGCGCTTCTGGAACAGGGGGCGGCTACACCTTC. Combining the CDR3 with reference TRBV9 and TRBJ1-2 gives the whole variable domain DSGVTQTPKHLITATGQRVTLRCSPRSGDLSVYWYQQSLDQGLQFLIQYYNGEERAKGNILERFSAQQFPDLHSELNLSSLELGDSALYFCASSASGTGGGYTFGSGTRLTVV.